One sample yielded the 10 T cell receptor beta chains listed below, sequenced in a study of T cell repertoires in ileal Crohn's disease. Using immunoSEQ multiplex PCR, the repertoire was profiled, and TCRdb retains in-frame clones only, with some absent. Of around 17,000 clones listed, roughly three fifths are singletons. The material sequenced was ileal tissue. These receptors all stem from an adult with Crohn's disease.

This sequence joins TRBV5-1 and TRBJ1-2; D remains ambiguous. The ends were cut back, 2 bases at V and 6 bases at J, with 17 bases in the middle. The germline CDR1 and CDR2 sequences are SGHRS and YFSETQ. This CDR3 comprises 15 residues. CDR3 sequence (DNA): TGCGCCAGCAGCTTAGAGGGCAGCCCCTTGGATGGCTACACCTTC. Its protein product is CASSLEGSPLDGYTF.

The chain employs TRBV7-2 and TRBJ2-3; 10 nucleotides agree with TRBD2. The CDR3 is 15 amino acids. Germline CDR1 and CDR2: SGHTA and FQGNSA. The junction had 5 bases not matched to a gene; V was cut back by 4 bases and J by 4 bases. CDR3: CASSSAGGRADTQYF. CDR3 bases: TGTGCCAGCAGCTCAGCGGGAGGGCGGGCAGATACGCAGTATTTT.

This rearrangement joins TRBV6-1 to TRBJ2-1, with D perhaps TRBD1 (6 bases). The CDR3 is made up of 15 amino acids. V gave up 6 bases and J gave up 2 bases, with 14 bases separating them. Germline CDR1 MNHNS, CDR2 SASEGT. The CDR3 protein is CASRVGRGPYNEQFF. The CDR3 DNA follows: TGTGCCAGCAGAGTAGGCAGGGGTCCCTACAATGAGCAGTTCTTC.

The chain recombines TRBV5-4 with TRBJ1-1, with 8 bases fitting TRBD1. Per the germline V gene, CDR1 is SGHNT and CDR2 is YYREEE (reference sequence). V trimming: 1 base; J trimming: 4 bases; junction bases outside the gene matches: 3. The CDR3 is made up of 14 amino acids. CDR3 in amino acids: CASSLIDRGTEAFF. The CDR3, as DNA: TGTGCCAGCAGCTTGATAGACAGGGGCACTGAAGCTTTCTTT.

V gene TRBV19 combines with J gene TRBJ2-5; 8 positions agree with TRBD1. This CDR3 spans 15 amino acids. The germline V gene has CDR1 LNHDA and CDR2 SQIVND (reference sequence). After removal of 3 bases from V and 4 bases from J, the junction contained 7 bases not matched to a gene. The CDR3 loop reads CASSIRTGSAETQYF. CDR3 in DNA: TGTGCCAGTAGTATTCGGACAGGGTCGGCAGAGACCCAGTACTTC.

This sequence joins TRBV5-4 and TRBJ1-1, with a tentative D call TRBD1 (6 bases). The germline gives CDR1 SGHNT, CDR2 YYREEE (reference sequence). This CDR3 spans 16 amino acids. With 4 bases removed from V and 5 bases from J, the gap between germline ends came to 21 bases. CDR3 region: CASSPGGAGERTEAFF. The CDR3 DNA sequence: TGTGCCAGCAGCCCCGGAGGTGCAGGGGAGCGAACTGAAGCTTTCTTT.

The chain is built from TRBV18 and TRBJ1-5; 7 nucleotides line up with TRBD1. The CDR3 length is 15 residues. V dropped 3 bases and J dropped 5; count of bases not matched to a gene: 7. Germline V CDR1 and CDR2: KGHSH, LQKENI. The CDR3, as DNA: TGTGCCAGCTCACCTGACAGGGACGGTGATCAGCCCCAGCATTTT. This sequence encodes CASSPDRDGDQPQHF.

This chain links TRBV30 with TRBJ1-2; the match to TRBD1 covers 9 bases. Germline CDR1 and CDR2: GTSNPN and SVGIG (reference sequence). This CDR3 region has 14 residues. V lost 2 bases, J lost 4 bases, and 5 bases stayed unmatched. Written as DNA, the CDR3 is TGTGCCTGGAGTATAGGGACAGGGTTCTATGGCTACACCTTC. Amino acid sequence: CAWSIGTGFYGYTF. Using reference TRBV30 and TRBJ1-2 for the parts outside the CDR3, the full variable domain is SQTIHQWPATLVQPVGSPLSLECTVEGTSNPNLYWYRQAAGRGLQLLFYSVGIGQISSEVPQNLSASRPQDRQFILSSKKLLLSDSGFYLCAWSIGTGFYGYTFGSGTRLTVV.

The chain combines TRBV2 with TRBJ2-1, with 11 bases fitting TRBD2. Germline CDR1 is SNHLY and CDR2 is FYNNEI. The CDR3 spans 13 residues. Losses at the gene ends were 11 bases for V and 7 bases for J; bases not matched to a gene: 7. In DNA, the CDR3 is TGTGCCGCCCTTACTAGCGGGAGAAATGAGCAGTTCTTC. It yields the protein CAALTSGRNEQFF.

The rearrangement links TRBV5-4 to TRBJ2-1; 7 bases align to TRBD1. The junction had 5 bases not matched to a gene; V was cut back by 4 bases and J by 1 base. CDR1 SGHNT and CDR2 YYREEE come from the germline V gene (reference sequence). This CDR3 spans 15 amino acids. The CDR3 sequence: CASSPDRASYNEQFF. In DNA, the CDR3 is TGTGCCAGCAGCCCTGACAGGGCGTCCTACAATGAGCAGTTCTTC.